These T cell receptor beta chains were read from a single sample in a study of CD8+ T cells in alopecia areata. The table came from immunoSEQ multiplex PCR; TCRdb's copy has only in-frame clones and leaves some out. Seen here are more than 200,000 clones, 64% observed once, and the top ten hold 4.2%. The source material was CD4+ T cells sorted from blood, sampled at week 4, from a patient treated with tofacitinib. The receptors derive from a human donor with alopecia areata. Each CDR3 is given with its conserved first and last residue. The D gene is left open where the match is weak. Expanded clones get a size class; other rows say once, few or many, or leave the size out.

v_gene: TRBV6-6
abundance: NA
j_gene: TRBJ1-2
d_gene: NA
CDR3aa: CASSYSILTYTF
CDR3nt: TGTGCCAGCAGTTACTCGATCCTTACATACACCTTC

v_gene: TRBV29-1
abundance: few
j_gene: TRBJ2-5
d_gene: TRBD1
CDR3aa: CSARTGLTQYF
CDR3nt: TGCAGCGCGAGGACAGGGTTAACCCAGTACTTC

v_gene: TRBV19
abundance: NA
j_gene: TRBJ2-1
d_gene: NA
CDR3aa: CASSEQTGRNEQFF
CDR3nt: TGTGCCAGTAGTGAACAGACAGGAAGGAATGAGCAGTTCTTC

v_gene: TRBV5-4
abundance: NA
j_gene: TRBJ2-5
d_gene: TRBD2
CDR3aa: CASSPGLAGEETQYF
CDR3nt: TGTGCCAGCAGCCCGGGACTAGCGGGGGAAGAGACCCAGTACTTC

v_gene: TRBV2
abundance: NA
j_gene: TRBJ1-4
d_gene: TRBD1
CDR3aa: CASSERQGISEKLFF
CDR3nt: TGTGCCAGCAGTGAGAGACAGGGGATTAGCGAAAAACTGTTTTTT

v_gene: TRBV11-2
abundance: NA
j_gene: TRBJ2-5
d_gene: TRBD1
CDR3aa: CASRQGAGETQYF
CDR3nt: TGTGCCAGCAGGCAGGGGGCGGGAGAGACCCAGTACTTC

v_gene: TRBV30
abundance: few
j_gene: TRBJ1-5
d_gene: NA
CDR3aa: CAWSHREGENQPQHF
CDR3nt: TGTGCCTGGAGCCACAGGGAGGGCGAAAATCAGCCCCAGCATTTT

v_gene: TRBV7-2
abundance: NA
j_gene: TRBJ2-7
d_gene: NA
CDR3aa: CASSLGIDSYEQYF
CDR3nt: TGTGCCAGCAGCCTCGGGATTGATTCCTACGAGCAGTACTTC

v_gene: TRBV7-9
abundance: NA
j_gene: TRBJ2-1
d_gene: TRBD2
CDR3aa: CASSRTSGNEQFF
CDR3nt: TGTGCCAGCAGCCGGACTAGCGGCAATGAGCAGTTCTTC

v_gene: TRBV30
abundance: NA
j_gene: TRBJ2-7
d_gene: NA
CDR3aa: CAWIITGRSYEQYF
CDR3nt: TGTGCCTGGATTATTACTGGACGCTCCTACGAGCAGTACTTC

v_gene: TRBV5-6
abundance: few
j_gene: TRBJ1-5
d_gene: NA
CDR3aa: CASSFSPQPPFLLQHF
CDR3nt: TGTGCCAGCAGCTTTTCGCCACAACCGCCCTTTTTGCTCCAGCATTTT

v_gene: TRBV14
abundance: NA
j_gene: TRBJ2-5
d_gene: TRBD2
CDR3aa: CASSQGRTSGGRETQYF
CDR3nt: TGTGCCAGCAGCCAAGGGAGGACTAGCGGGGGGCGAGAGACCCAGTACTTC

v_gene: TRBV28
abundance: NA
j_gene: TRBJ1-1
d_gene: TRBD1
CDR3aa: CASRRRGLGNTEAFF
CDR3nt: TGTGCCAGCAGGCGCAGGGGGCTGGGGAACACTGAAGCTTTCTTT

v_gene: TRBV4-2
abundance: NA
j_gene: TRBJ1-2
d_gene: TRBD1
CDR3aa: CASSPAPQGADYGYTF
CDR3nt: TGTGCCAGCAGCCCGGCTCCACAGGGGGCTGACTATGGCTACACCTTC

v_gene: TRBV10-3
abundance: few
j_gene: TRBJ2-7
d_gene: NA
CDR3aa: CAISIGASSYEQYF
CDR3nt: TGTGCCATTTCCATTGGGGCCTCCTCCTACGAGCAGTACTTC

v_gene: TRBV4-3
abundance: few
j_gene: TRBJ2-7
d_gene: TRBD1
CDR3aa: CASSQGHMGTGSNEQYF
CDR3nt: TGCGCCAGCAGCCAAGGCCATATGGGGACAGGGAGCAACGAGCAGTACTTC

v_gene: TRBV20-1
abundance: NA
j_gene: TRBJ2-7
d_gene: NA
CDR3aa: CSAVQGYEQYF
CDR3nt: TGCAGTGCGGTACAGGGCTACGAGCAGTACTTC

v_gene: TRBV5-1
abundance: few
j_gene: TRBJ2-7
d_gene: NA
CDR3aa: CASSIQGYEQYF
CDR3nt: TGCGCCAGCAGCATTCAAGGCTACGAGCAGTACTTC

v_gene: TRBV5-1
abundance: NA
j_gene: TRBJ2-1
d_gene: TRBD1
CDR3aa: CASSTGQGTEQFF
CDR3nt: TGCGCCAGCAGCACCGGACAGGGTACTGAGCAGTTCTTC

v_gene: TRBV28
abundance: NA
j_gene: TRBJ2-5
d_gene: NA
CDR3aa: CASSRETQYF
CDR3nt: TGTGCCAGCAGTCGGGAGACCCAGTACTTC

v_gene: TRBV12-5
abundance: NA
j_gene: TRBJ2-7
d_gene: TRBD1
CDR3aa: CASGLVTGQGAHEQYF
CDR3nt: TGTGCTAGTGGTTTGGTAACGGGACAGGGGGCCCACGAGCAGTACTTC

v_gene: TRBV6-5
abundance: NA
j_gene: TRBJ2-3
d_gene: TRBD2
CDR3aa: CASSGLAGGPNTQYF
CDR3nt: TGTGCCAGCAGTGGACTAGCGGGGGGGCCGAATACGCAGTATTTT

v_gene: TRBV4-2
abundance: NA
j_gene: TRBJ2-7
d_gene: NA
CDR3aa: CASSHDRVDYEQYF
CDR3nt: TGTGCCAGCAGCCATGACCGGGTCGACTACGAGCAGTACTTC

v_gene: TRBV7-9
abundance: NA
j_gene: TRBJ2-5
d_gene: TRBD1
CDR3aa: CASSLGDRGLQETQYF
CDR3nt: TGTGCCAGCAGCTTAGGGGACAGGGGCCTCCAAGAGACCCAGTACTTC

v_gene: TRBV27
abundance: NA
j_gene: TRBJ2-3
d_gene: NA
CDR3aa: CASSDLGTDTQYF
CDR3nt: TGTGCCAGCAGTGATCTGGGCACAGATACGCAGTATTTT

v_gene: TRBV5-6
abundance: NA
j_gene: TRBJ1-2
d_gene: NA
CDR3aa: CASSLSWDGYTF
CDR3nt: TGTGCCAGCAGCTTGTCGTGGGATGGCTACACCTTC

v_gene: TRBV11-2
abundance: NA
j_gene: TRBJ1-2
d_gene: NA
CDR3aa: CASSFETLIGYTF
CDR3nt: TGTGCCAGCAGCTTCGAGACGCTAATTGGCTACACCTTC

v_gene: TRBV5-1
abundance: NA
j_gene: TRBJ2-3
d_gene: TRBD2
CDR3aa: CASRPLAGVTDTQYF
CDR3nt: TGCGCCAGCAGACCTCTAGCGGGGGTGACAGATACGCAGTATTTT

v_gene: TRBV2
abundance: NA
j_gene: TRBJ2-1
d_gene: NA
CDR3aa: CASIQGGSNEQFF
CDR3nt: TGTGCCAGCATACAGGGTGGTTCCAATGAGCAGTTCTTC

v_gene: TRBV6-1
abundance: NA
j_gene: TRBJ1-1
d_gene: NA
CDR3aa: CASSKDREFEAFF
CDR3nt: TGTGCCAGCAGTAAGGACAGAGAGTTCGAAGCTTTCTTT

v_gene: TRBV19
abundance: few
j_gene: TRBJ1-2
d_gene: NA
CDR3aa: CASNDLGGAYGYTF
CDR3nt: TGTGCCAGTAATGACCTCGGCGGGGCCTATGGCTACACCTTC

v_gene: TRBV25-1
abundance: NA
j_gene: TRBJ1-4
d_gene: NA
CDR3aa: CASAPSGGKLFF
CDR3nt: TGTGCCAGCGCGCCCTCGGGAGGAAAACTGTTTTTT

v_gene: TRBV29-1
abundance: NA
j_gene: TRBJ2-1
d_gene: TRBD2
CDR3aa: CSADAQRGTSSYNEQFF
CDR3nt: TGCAGCGCCGACGCCCAGCGGGGAACCTCCTCCTACAATGAGCAGTTCTTC

v_gene: TRBV29-1
abundance: NA
j_gene: TRBJ2-1
d_gene: NA
CDR3aa: CSVEASRRNEQFF
CDR3nt: TGCAGCGTTGAAGCCAGTCGTAGAAATGAGCAGTTCTTC

v_gene: TRBV29-1
abundance: NA
j_gene: TRBJ2-3
d_gene: NA
CDR3aa: CSVEASWLGTDTQYF
CDR3nt: TGCAGCGTTGAAGCTTCCTGGTTGGGCACAGATACGCAGTATTTT

v_gene: TRBV4-1
abundance: NA
j_gene: TRBJ2-3
d_gene: NA
CDR3aa: CASSRGRDTDTQYF
CDR3nt: TGCGCCAGCAGCCGAGGAAGGGACACAGATACGCAGTATTTT

v_gene: TRBV9
abundance: NA
j_gene: TRBJ2-6
d_gene: TRBD1
CDR3aa: CASSPLLGQSGANVLTF
CDR3nt: TGTGCCAGCAGCCCCCTTTTGGGACAGTCTGGGGCCAACGTCCTGACTTTC

v_gene: TRBV29-1
abundance: NA
j_gene: TRBJ1-1
d_gene: TRBD1
CDR3aa: CSVEQGARRDTEAFF
CDR3nt: TGCAGCGTTGAGCAGGGGGCGAGGAGGGACACTGAAGCTTTCTTT

v_gene: TRBV10-3
abundance: once
j_gene: TRBJ2-3
d_gene: NA
CDR3aa: CATTGERTDTQYF
CDR3nt: TGTGCCACGACAGGAGAACGGACAGATACGCAGTATTTT

v_gene: TRBV5-6
abundance: NA
j_gene: TRBJ1-2
d_gene: NA
CDR3aa: CASSLWANYGYTF
CDR3nt: TGTGCCAGCAGCTTGTGGGCCAACTATGGCTACACCTTC

v_gene: TRBV5-6
abundance: NA
j_gene: TRBJ1-5
d_gene: NA
CDR3aa: CASSHTGFNQPQHF
CDR3nt: TGTGCCAGCAGCCACACAGGGTTCAATCAGCCCCAGCATTTT

v_gene: TRBV6-5
abundance: NA
j_gene: TRBJ1-1
d_gene: NA
CDR3aa: CASSYRVDTEAFF
CDR3nt: TGTGCCAGCAGTTACAGGGTGGACACTGAAGCTTTCTTT

v_gene: TRBV7-9
abundance: NA
j_gene: TRBJ2-5
d_gene: NA
CDR3aa: CASTSEVLAETQYF
CDR3nt: TGTGCCAGCACCTCCGAGGTGCTAGCGGAGACCCAGTACTTC

v_gene: TRBV30
abundance: once
j_gene: TRBJ2-7
d_gene: NA
CDR3aa: CAWSAGVSYEQYF
CDR3nt: TGTGCCTGGAGTGCCGGAGTTTCCTACGAGCAGTACTTC

v_gene: TRBV30
abundance: few
j_gene: TRBJ1-5
d_gene: NA
CDR3aa: CAWSATGFNQPQHF
CDR3nt: TGTGCCTGGAGTGCTACAGGGTTTAATCAGCCCCAGCATTTT

v_gene: TRBV11-3
abundance: NA
j_gene: TRBJ2-5
d_gene: TRBD1
CDR3aa: CASSLGGQSKETQYF
CDR3nt: TGTGCCAGCAGCTTAGGGGGACAGAGCAAAGAGACCCAGTACTTC

v_gene: TRBV9
abundance: NA
j_gene: TRBJ2-3
d_gene: NA
CDR3aa: CASSPSPLDTDTQYF
CDR3nt: TGTGCCAGCAGCCCCAGCCCTTTAGACACAGATACGCAGTATTTT

v_gene: TRBV2
abundance: NA
j_gene: TRBJ1-1
d_gene: NA
CDR3aa: CASSALPGNLAFF
CDR3nt: TGTGCCAGCAGTGCATTACCCGGCAACTTAGCTTTCTTT

v_gene: TRBV6-5
abundance: NA
j_gene: TRBJ2-5
d_gene: TRBD1
CDR3aa: CASSWGQQETQYF
CDR3nt: TGTGCCAGCAGTTGGGGACAGCAAGAGACCCAGTACTTC

v_gene: TRBV7-2
abundance: NA
j_gene: TRBJ1-2
d_gene: TRBD1
CDR3aa: CASSADRLGYTF
CDR3nt: TGTGCCAGCAGCGCGGACAGGTTGGGCTACACCTTC

v_gene: TRBV7-2
abundance: few
j_gene: TRBJ1-5
d_gene: NA
CDR3aa: CASSRDNRRNQPQHF
CDR3nt: TGTGCCAGCAGCCGTGATAACCGCCGCAATCAGCCCCAGCATTTT

v_gene: TRBV6-5
abundance: once
j_gene: TRBJ2-7
d_gene: TRBD2
CDR3aa: CASTPSGGPIEQYF
CDR3nt: TGTGCCAGCACCCCGTCGGGGGGGCCGATCGAGCAGTACTTC

v_gene: TRBV29-1
abundance: NA
j_gene: TRBJ1-1
d_gene: NA
CDR3aa: CSVEDSRNTEAFF
CDR3nt: TGCAGCGTTGAAGACAGTCGGAACACTGAAGCTTTCTTT